The source of this TCR beta chain is a study of blood T cell repertoires in COVID-19 (dated by TCRdb to the early 2020s). General notes on the study: Samples from collaborators originated in the United States, Italy and Spain and spanned both the acute and convalescent phases of COVID-19. The prospective study material was composed of cDNA or gDNA derived from T cells, B-cell-depleted T cells, or PBMCs. Deeply sampled blood TCRbeta repertoires from subjects exposed to, actively infected with, or recovered from COVID-19 were included in the dataset. The repertoires were made available in a free public database intended to serve as a resource for research on the immune response to SARS-CoV-2. Samples came from the ongoing ImmuneRACE study (first 160 participants) plus 1,254 subjects from 6 global collaborators. A de-identified subject ID, COVID-19 status, age in years and sex were almost always included in the sample metadata. Where available, HLA class I and class II types were taken from metadata supplied by the sample provider and were not determined by assay-based typing.

V is pruned by 5 bases and J by 4 bases, leaving 12 bases of the junction without a gene match. CDR1 and CDR2 are read off the germline V gene as SGHAT and FQNNGV. Spanning cysteine to phenylalanine, the CDR3 consists of 16 amino acids. Just the 48-base CDR3 DNA is kept, in frame starting at base 1. A note on this clone: The target of this receptor is not known. No much larger clone exists at a distance of one base, and base qualities are not known.

Whole blood was collected in K2EDTA tubes by collaborating institutions according to the institutions' own protocols. For TCRbeta analysis, collaborator samples were shipped as frozen whole blood, as isolated PBMCs, or as DNA extracted from either sample type. Broader findings and caveats from the paper: The amount of clinical and demographic metadata varied by source and participant and was provided uncurated.

The immunoSEQ Assay, a bias-controlled multiplex PCR, was used to amplify TCRbeta CDR3 regions from genomic DNA. The source study handled its data this way. The number of nucleated cells in each sample was estimated by amplification of reference gene primers within the assay. Sequence reads were collapsed and filtered to measure the absolute abundance of every unique TCRbeta CDR3 rearrangement. For each sample, productive Simpson clonality was calculated as the square root of Simpson's diversity index over productive rearrangements. TCRdb mirrors the immuneACCESS table, restricted to in-frame sequences. Some clones are absent from its copies; in checked studies, under half trace to an unresolved V gene, and the reason for the others is unknown. The DNA gave D and trimming, while V, J and clone size come from that table. Counted in this sample were 25,000 to 30,000 clones; roughly nine tenths of them appeared once. The top ten constitute roughly 2.6% of the sample.

The source of this sequence is a human donor in a cohort sampled during active COVID-19. The sample consisted of peripheral blood. In this chain, TRBV11-2 is recombined with TRBJ2-5; 8 bases in the middle match TRBD2. The sequenced DNA is TGTGCCAGCAGCCCACTTTGGATAGCGGGGACAGAGACCCAGTACTTC. This gives the protein CASSPLWIAGTETQYF.